This passage covers 24 T cell receptor beta chains from one sample sequenced in a study of blood T cell repertoires in COVID-19. Sequencing used immunoSEQ multiplex PCR; TCRdb keeps in-frame clones, though not all of them. Of 350,000 to 400,000 clones listed, 91% are singletons. Material: PBMCs or T cells enriched from blood (not recorded which). These TCRs come from a woman aged 40 to 50 who had been exposed to COVID-19.

To note about this clone: Other DNA sequences within the sample encode an identical CDR3. In DNA, the CDR3 is TGCGCCAGCAGCTTCACAGGGGGCGGCAATCAGCCCCAGCATTTT. It is translated as CASSFTGGGNQPQHF. The chain links TRBV5-1 to TRBJ1-5; 9 bases fit TRBD1. CDR1 is SGHRS, CDR2 YFSETQ, per germline. V was clipped by 2 bases and J by 2 bases; unmatched bases: 2. The CDR3 spans 15 residues.

This chain uses TRBV30 with TRBJ2-3, with a possible D match to TRBD2 (5 bases). Trimming shortened V by 0 bases and J by 6 bases, and 28 bases separated the two germline ends. Germline CDR1 is GTSNPN and CDR2 is SVGIG (reference sequence). This CDR3 is 19 amino acids long. CDR3 sequence (DNA): TGTGCCTGGAGTGTACTATGGGCAGATCTGCGGGCCAAGCCGGATACGCAGTATTTT. This codes for CAWSVLWADLRAKPDTQYF.

This chain connects TRBV7-9 to TRBJ1-1; no clear D. V lost 5 bases and J 4 bases, leaving 11 bases between the germline ends. This CDR3 is 13 amino acids long. Germline loops: CDR1 SEHNR, CDR2 FQNEAQ (reference sequence). In DNA form, the CDR3 reads TGTGCCAGCAGCACTAGTCCGGGCACTGAAGCTTTCTTT. Translated: CASSTSPGTEAFF.

The chain is built from TRBV29-1 and TRBJ1-2; D gene unclear. Germline CDR1 is SQVTM and CDR2 is ANQGSEA. Trimming stripped 5 bases from V and 1 base from J, with 5 bases between. This CDR3 has 11 residues. In DNA, the CDR3 is TGCAGCGTTTATTTTAACTATGGCTACACCTTC. It codes for CSVYFNYGYTF.

V is TRBV7-2 and J is TRBJ1-1; 8 positions agree with TRBD1. The CDR3 is 15 residues long. Per the germline V gene, CDR1 is SGHTA and CDR2 is FQGNSA. Trimming took 2 bases from V and 6 from J; bases not matched to a gene: 8. CDR3 coding DNA: TGTGCCAGCAGCTTAAGGGGGCAGGGGGCCTCTGAAGCTTTCTTT. It is translated as CASSLRGQGASEAFF.

This clone came up once. V and J are TRBV30 and TRBJ1-2, with TRBD1 matching over 12 bases. CDR1 is GTSNPN and CDR2 is SVGIG in the germline V gene (reference sequence). V lost 1 base, J lost 4 bases, and 4 bases stayed unmatched. This CDR3 region has 15 residues. CDR3 nucleotide sequence: TGTGCCTGGAGTGGGGACAGGGGGCGAAGCTATGGCTACACCTTC. Translating gives CAWSGDRGRSYGYTF. The whole variable domain, filled in from reference TRBV30 and TRBJ1-2, reads SQTIHQWPATLVQPVGSPLSLECTVEGTSNPNLYWYRQAAGRGLQLLFYSVGIGQISSEVPQNLSASRPQDRQFILSSKKLLLSDSGFYLCAWSGDRGRSYGYTFGSGTRLTVV.

This chain joins TRBV5-6 and TRBJ1-1; D is perhaps TRBD1 (6 bases). The CDR3 runs to 16 residues. CDR1 is SGHDT, CDR2 YYEEEE, per germline. The V end lost 6 bases, the J end lost 1 base, and 19 bases lay between the germline ends. CDR3 region: CASKSGGALRNTEAFF. The CDR3 DNA is TGTGCCAGCAAAAGCGGGGGGGCGTTGCGGAACACTGAAGCTTTCTTT. The variable domain in full, completed from reference TRBV5-6 and TRBJ1-1, reads DAGVTQSPTHLIKTRGQQVTLRCSPKSGHDTVSWYQQALGQGPQFIFQYYEEEERQRGNFPDRFSGHQFPNYSSELNVNALLLGDSALYLCASKSGGALRNTEAFFGQGTRLTVV.

The chain joins TRBV14 to TRBJ1-1; tentative D call: TRBD1 (5 bases). CDR1 is SGHDN and CDR2 is FVKESK in the germline V gene. V lost 5 bases to trimming and J lost 0 bases, with 10 bases between them. The CDR3 length is 14 residues. The DNA for the CDR3 is TGTGCCAGCAGCAAGAACAGGTTGAACACTGAAGCTTTCTTT. It translates to CASSKNRLNTEAFF.

This clone was observed a single time. The rearrangement uses TRBV7-2 and TRBJ2-3, with D hard to call. This CDR3 is built from 16 residues. Trimming pared 5 bases from V and 0 bases from J, leaving 15 bases between. Germline V lookup: CDR1 SGHTA, CDR2 FQGNSA. Here the CDR3 DNA reads TGTGCCAGCAGCCGCGTCACCCGTGCTAGCACAGATACGCAGTATTTT. Translated, it gives CASSRVTRASTDTQYF. Full variable domain (missing parts from reference TRBV7-2 and TRBJ2-3): GAGVSQSPSNKVTEKGKDVELRCDPISGHTALYWYRQSLGQGLEFLIYFQGNSAPDKSGLPSDRFSAERTGGSVSTLTIQRTQQEDSAVYLCASSRVTRASTDTQYFGPGTRLTVL.

The J gene is TRBJ1-6, the V gene TRBV5-1; 10 bases agree with TRBD1. V trimming: 4 bases; J trimming: 8 bases; junction bases outside the gene matches: 9. Germline V gene sequence: CDR1 SGHRS, CDR2 YFSETQ. The CDR3 sequence is 16 residues long. The DNA of the CDR3 is TGCGCCAGCAGCCCAAGGACAGGGGGTTTTTATTCACCCCTCCACTTT. Its protein product is CASSPRTGGFYSPLHF. Complete variable domain (other parts from reference TRBV5-1 and TRBJ1-6): KAGVTQTPRYLIKTRGQQVTLSCSPISGHRSVSWYQQTPGQGLQFLFEYFSETQRNKGNFPGRFSGRQFSNSRSEMNVSTLELGDSALYLCASSPRTGGFYSPLHFGNGTRLTVT.

V and J are TRBV9 and TRBJ2-1; tentatively, D is TRBD1 (6 bases). Looked up from germline, CDR1 is SGDLS and CDR2 is YYNGEE. The CDR3 sequence is 15 residues long. Trimming removed 0 bases from V and 0 bases from J, with 7 bases in between. As DNA, the CDR3 is TGTGCCAGCAGCGTAGGAGGGGGCTCCTACAATGAGCAGTTCTTC. It yields the protein CASSVGGGSYNEQFF.

V gene TRBV2 combines with J gene TRBJ2-3; 8 nucleotides line up with TRBD2. Germline CDR1 SNHLY, CDR2 FYNNEI. After removal of 6 bases from V and 4 bases from J, the junction contained 6 bases not matched to a gene. The CDR3 sequence is 14 residues long. The CDR3, as DNA: TGTGCCAGCAGGGAGCGGGGGCAATCAGATACGCAGTATTTT. Its translation: CASRERGQSDTQYF.

This chain links TRBV7-2 with TRBJ2-1, with D perhaps TRBD2 (6 bases). V gave up 5 bases and J gave up 4 bases, with 15 bases separating them. Germline V CDR1 and CDR2: SGHTA, FQGNSA. This CDR3 has 15 residues. The CDR3 region is CASSQLTGTYNEQFF. The CDR3 DNA reads TGTGCCAGCAGCCAACTCACCGGGACTTACAATGAGCAGTTCTTC.

This clone occurred once. The J gene is TRBJ2-7, the V gene TRBV19, with D maybe TRBD2 (5 bases). Trimming removed 0 bases at V and 7 bases at J, with 7 bases between. The CDR3 sequence is 12 residues long. CDR1 is LNHDA and CDR2 is SQIVND in the germline V gene (reference sequence). DNA for the CDR3: TGTGCCAGTAGTATAGAGCCGGGGGAGCAGTACTTC. Protein product: CASSIEPGEQYF.

The chain has TRBV19 and TRBJ1-3; weak D call: TRBD1 (6 bases). Trimming shortened V by 7 bases and J by 4 bases, and 20 bases separated the two germline ends. The CDR3 contains 16 residues. Germline V gene data show CDR1 as LNHDA and CDR2 as SQIVND (reference sequence). The CDR3 here is CASIDLRGATGNTIYF. The CDR3 DNA reads TGTGCCAGTATCGACCTCCGGGGGGCGACCGGAAACACCATATATTTT.

The V and J genes are TRBV19 and TRBJ1-2; D remains ambiguous. The CDR3 extends over 15 amino acids. Germline-derived CDR1 and CDR2 are LNHDA and SQIVND (reference sequence). V was trimmed by 7 bases and J by 8 bases, leaving 23 bases between them. The CDR3 bases are TGTGCCAGTATCGAGAGGATGCCCATGCAAGCGGGCTACACCTTC. Protein product: CASIERMPMQAGYTF.

The chain links TRBV18 to TRBJ1-2; TRBD1 matches 7 bases. Per germline, CDR1 KGHSH and CDR2 LQKENI. The V segment lost 3 bases and the J segment 6 bases; nucleotides outside the gene matches: 7. The length of the CDR3 is 14 residues. Here the CDR3 DNA reads TGTGCCAGCTCACCCGTCGACAGGGCCCATGGCTACACCTTC. It is translated as CASSPVDRAHGYTF. Full variable domain (outside the CDR3, taken from reference TRBV18 and TRBJ1-2): NAGVMQNPRHLVRRRGQEARLRCSPMKGHSHVYWYRQLPEEGLKFMVYLQKENIIDESGMPKERFSAEFPKEGPSILRIQQVVRGDSAAYFCASSPVDRAHGYTFGSGTRLTVV.

The J gene is TRBJ2-6, the V gene TRBV29-1; the D gene is possibly TRBD1 (5 bases). The length of the CDR3 is 17 residues. Germline V gene sequence: CDR1 SQVTM, CDR2 ANQGSEA. With 2 bases removed from V and 0 bases from J, the gap between germline ends came to 14 bases. DNA for the CDR3: TGCAGCGTTGAATGGGAACAGGCCCCCTCTGGGGCCAACGTCCTGACTTTC. Its protein is CSVEWEQAPSGANVLTF.

On this clone: Other DNA sequences of this sample code for an identical CDR3. The chain employs TRBV6-5 and TRBJ1-3, with a weak D call TRBD1 (5 bases). The V gene's germline CDR1 is MNHEY and CDR2 SVGAGI. V lost 0 bases and J lost 0, with 6 bases in between. The CDR3 is made up of 15 amino acids. The CDR3 here is CASSYSTASGNTIYF. CDR3 coding DNA: TGTGCCAGCAGTTACTCGACAGCCTCTGGAAACACCATATATTTT.

The J gene is TRBJ2-2, the V gene TRBV3-1 (or the pseudogene TRBV3-2); TRBD2 agrees at 8 bases. J gave up 5 bases and V 3 bases, and 2 bases lay outside the gene matches. CDR1 is LGHDT and CDR2 is YNNKEL in the germline V gene (reference sequence). The CDR3 consists of 14 residues. CDR3 in amino acids: CASSQLAGTGELFF. CDR3 coding DNA: TGTGCCAGCAGCCAGTTAGCGGGGACCGGGGAGCTGTTTTTT.

The rearrangement joins TRBV19 to TRBJ1-5; D is uncertain. Germline V gene sequence: CDR1 LNHDA, CDR2 SQIVND (reference sequence). CDR3 length: 11 amino acids. V lost 5 bases and J 9 bases, leaving 8 bases between the germline ends. The CDR3 loop reads CASSLPGPQHF. CDR3 coding DNA: TGTGCCAGTAGTCTTCCGGGGCCCCAGCATTTT.

The gene calls are TRBV2 and TRBJ2-3; D gene unclear. Germline CDR1 and CDR2: SNHLY and FYNNEI. V gave up 4 bases and J gave up 0 bases, with 5 bases separating them. CDR3 length equals 13 residues. CDR3 nucleotides: TGTGCCAGCAGTGCGTATAGCACAGATACGCAGTATTTT. Its translation: CASSAYSTDTQYF.

The chain carries TRBV27 and TRBJ2-3; D remains unclear. The length of the CDR3 is 15 residues. V was clipped by 9 bases and J by 7 bases, with 23 bases between them. The germline gives CDR1 MNHEY, CDR2 SMNVEV (reference sequence). In nucleotides, the CDR3 is TGTGCCAGTTCCAAAGTGGCCCAGGTTTCCTATACGCAGTATTTT. It is translated as CASSKVAQVSYTQYF.

Written as DNA, the CDR3 is TGCAGTGCTAGTCGCCAGGGACACGGCTACACCTTC. Translated: CSASRQGHGYTF. The V call is TRBV20-1, the J call TRBJ1-2; D perhaps matches TRBD1 (6 bases). The CDR3 is 12 residues long. Trimming cost V 3 bases and J 8 bases, with 13 bases left between them. Germline values: CDR1 DFQATT, CDR2 SNEGSKA (reference sequence).